These 28 T cell receptor beta chains were all obtained from the same sample, sequenced in a study of regulatory T cells in long-lasting Graves disease. Construction of the TCR beta libraries employed iRepertoire HTBI primers in conjunction with Arm-PCR of CDR3 regions. TCRdb used MiXCR to reprocess the multiplex PCR reads, holding one entry per CDR3 protein. The table records about 560,000 distinct CDR3 sequences, about 16% of them present only once. Time point here: newly diagnosed GD, antithyroid drugs for less than 3 months. Making the TCR library involved RNA that had been extracted from PBMCs. These records were also assigned to another study, of T cells in Graves' hyperthyroidism and ophthalmopathy.

The sequencing here drew on peripheral blood mononuclear cells (PBMCs), taken at new diagnosis, from a patient treated with antithyroid drugs. These receptors were obtained from a man aged 18-30 years with Graves disease.

This sequence joins TRBV11-2 and TRBJ2-2, with 9 bases fitting TRBD2. The V gene end was trimmed by 1 base and the J gene end by 2 bases; junction bases not matched to a gene: 5. Germline V gene sequence: CDR1 SGHAT, CDR2 FQNNGV. This CDR3 spans 17 amino acids. The DNA of the CDR3 is TGTGCCAGCAGCTTAGTGGCTAGCGGGGTAAACACCGGGGAGCTGTTTTTT. Translating gives CASSLVASGVNTGELFF.

The rearrangement joins TRBV18 to TRBJ2-3; 12 positions agree with TRBD2. Germline V gene data show CDR1 as KGHSH and CDR2 as LQKENI. This CDR3 is built from 17 residues. The ends lost 3 bases at V and 2 bases at J; junction bases unmatched: 6. CDR3 sequence: CASSPTTSGRLTDTQYF. The CDR3 bases are TGTGCCAGCTCACCGACAACTAGCGGGAGGCTCACAGATACGCAGTATTTT.

This clonotype was counted at least ten times. The V call is TRBV29-1, the J call TRBJ2-7; a possible D gene is TRBD1 (6 bases). Per the germline V gene, CDR1 is SQVTM and CDR2 is ANQGSEA. Trimming cost V 4 bases and J 3 bases, with 10 bases left between them. The length of the CDR3 is 12 residues. CDR3 sequence: CSVGQGFYEQYF. The CDR3 DNA sequence: TGCAGCGTTGGGCAGGGGTTCTACGAGCAGTACTTC.

This clonotype occurred many times. The rearrangement links TRBV28 to TRBJ1-1, with 7 bases that match TRBD1. The V gene end was trimmed by 5 bases and the J gene end by 1 base; junction bases not matched to a gene: 10. CDR1 MDHEN and CDR2 SYDVKM come from the germline V gene. This CDR3 has 16 amino acids. CDR3 sequence reads: CASSLRDRSANTEAFF. CDR3 in DNA: TGTGCCAGCAGTCTACGGGACAGATCGGCGAACACTGAAGCTTTCTTT.

The chain joins TRBV12-3 or TRBV12-4 to TRBJ2-5; tentative D call: TRBD1 (5 bases). CDR3 length equals 12 residues. V was cut by 5 bases and J by 5 bases, with 9 bases left in between. The CDR3 nucleotides read TGTGCCAGCAGTATACAGGTGGAGACCCAGTACTTC. Its translation: CASSIQVETQYF.

This clonotype was seen a few times. V and J are TRBV30 and TRBJ1-3, with D perhaps matching TRBD1 (5 bases). The ends were cut back, 3 bases at V and 4 bases at J, with 13 bases in the middle. CDR3 length: 14 amino acids. CDR1 is GTSNPN and CDR2 is SVGIG in the germline V gene (reference sequence). The CDR3: CAWRWQGAGNTIYF. The CDR3 region has the DNA TGTGCCTGGAGATGGCAGGGTGCAGGAAACACCATATATTTT.

This clonotype has a handful of counts. The V and J genes are TRBV14 and TRBJ2-3; 8 bases line up with TRBD1. With 6 bases clipped from V and 2 bases from J, the junction kept 7 bases outside the gene matches. Germline V gene lookup returns CDR1 SGHDN and CDR2 FVKESK. This CDR3 is built from 15 residues. The DNA of the CDR3 is TGTGCCAGCAGGCCGGGACAGGACTACACAGATACGCAGTATTTT. The encoded protein is CASRPGQDYTDTQYF.

This clonotype has ten or more counts. The rearrangement uses TRBV30 and TRBJ1-1; a possible D gene is TRBD1 (5 bases). Trimming cost V 5 bases and J 3 bases, with 16 bases left between them. Germline CDR1 GTSNPN, CDR2 SVGIG (reference sequence). The CDR3 runs to 14 residues. In DNA, the CDR3 is TGTGCCTGGGATGATCAGGGAATATACACTGAAGCTTTCTTT. Its protein product is CAWDDQGIYTEAFF.

This clonotype was observed a handful of times. One junction end disagrees with the germline gene, perhaps due to a read error. This chain joins TRBV27 and TRBJ2-3; a possible D gene is TRBD1 (6 bases). The CDR3 is made up of 15 amino acids. In germline, CDR1 is MNHEY, CDR2 SMNVEV (reference sequence). Written as DNA, the CDR3 is TGTGCCACCACGTCTAGGGTGGGGGAGACAGGTACGCAGTATTTT. This codes for CATTSRVGETGTQYF.

The rearrangement uses TRBV6-1 and TRBJ2-5; D not resolved. This CDR3 is built from 12 residues. Trimming took 6 bases from V and 0 from J, leaving 5 bases between them. Germline lookup yields CDR1 MNHNS and CDR2 SASEGT. In nucleotides, the CDR3 is TGTGCCAGCAGGGAAAACCAAGAGACCCAGTACTTC. Residues: CASRENQETQYF.

Many counts were recorded for this clonotype. The chain has TRBV10-3 and TRBJ2-6; D gene uncertain. With 4 bases removed from V and 0 bases from J, the gap between germline ends came to 10 bases. This CDR3 has 16 residues. CDR1 is ENHRY, CDR2 SYGVKD, per germline. CDR3 protein: CAISGRTDSGANVLTF. As DNA, the CDR3 is TGTGCCATCAGTGGAAGGACGGACTCTGGGGCCAACGTCCTGACTTTC.

The table lists this clonotype with a few counts. This may arise from a read error, as a much more abundant clone is one base away. CDR3 amino acids: CPPSRTGGEETQYF. In DNA, the CDR3 is TGTCCACCGTCCCGGACAGGGGGCGAAGAGACCCAGTACTTC. The chain couples TRBV7-9 to TRBJ2-5; 11 positions match TRBD1. This CDR3 comprises 14 residues. In germline, CDR1 is SEHNR, CDR2 FQNEAQ (reference sequence).

This chain uses TRBV29-1 with TRBJ2-1; TRBD2 agrees at 7 bases. The CDR3 runs 16 residues. Germline trimming cut 5 bases from V and 6 bases from J; bases unmatched to any gene: 16. Germline loops: CDR1 SQVTM, CDR2 ANQGSEA. CDR3 coding DNA: TGCAGCGTTAATTCTTGGCGGGAGTTAAGGGGCAATGAGCAGTTCTTC. Residues: CSVNSWRELRGNEQFF.

This clonotype appeared a few times. The V gene is TRBV30, the J gene TRBJ1-3; D perhaps matches TRBD1 (6 bases). Deletions cut 4 bases from V and 3 bases from J, with 13 bases between. CDR1 is GTSNPN and CDR2 is SVGIG in the germline V gene (reference sequence). This CDR3 has 14 amino acids. This CDR3 reads CAWNVRGGGNTIYF. CDR3 DNA: TGTGCCTGGAATGTAAGGGGGGGTGGAAACACCATATATTTT.

This chain links TRBV2 with TRBJ2-7, with D unclear. Germline V gene data show CDR1 as SNHLY and CDR2 as FYNNEI. V gave up 8 bases and J gave up 4 bases, with 21 bases separating them. The CDR3 extends over 15 amino acids. CDR3 region: CASFRRLLLSYEQYF. The CDR3 coding sequence is TGTGCCAGCTTTCGACGCCTTCTCCTTTCTTACGAGCAGTACTTC. The full variable domain, completed using reference TRBV2 and TRBJ2-7, is EPEVTQTPSHQVTQMGQEVILRCVPISNHLYFYWYRQILGQKVEFLVSFYNNEISEKSEIFDDQFSVERPDGSNFTLKIRSTKLEDSAMYFCASFRRLLLSYEQYFGPGTRLTVT.

This clonotype was observed a few times. This chain's CDR3 is CASSPGGGWPYEQYF. CDR3 sequence (DNA): TGTGCCAGCAGCCCCGGGGGCGGTTGGCCTTACGAGCAGTACTTC. V gene TRBV14 combines with J gene TRBJ2-7, with D tentatively TRBD1 or TRBD2 (6 bases each). The germline V gene encodes CDR1 SGHDN and CDR2 FVKESK. The ends were cut back, 4 bases at V and 4 bases at J, with 17 bases in the middle. This CDR3 spans 15 amino acids. Using reference TRBV14 and TRBJ2-7 for the parts outside the CDR3, the full variable domain is EAGVTQFPSHSVIEKGQTVTLRCDPISGHDNLYWYRRVMGKEIKFLLHFVKESKQDESGMPNNRFLAERTGGTYSTLKVQPAELEDSGVYFCASSPGGGWPYEQYFGPGTRLTVT.

This clonotype turned up a few times. Mismatch with germline at one junction end may stem from a read error. The V gene is TRBV10-3, the J gene TRBJ2-1; TRBD2 matches 9 bases. The CDR3 covers 15 residues. The germline V gene has CDR1 ENHRY and CDR2 SYGVKD. The CDR3 sequence: CASSLTSGLYNEQFF. CDR3 sequence (DNA): TGTGCCAGCAGTTTGACTAGCGGACTCTACAATGAGCAGTTCTTC.

The gene calls are TRBV19 and TRBJ2-3; D unresolved. V was shortened by 5 bases and J by 5 bases, with 8 bases between the two germline ends. The CDR3 spans 12 residues. CDR1 is LNHDA, CDR2 SQIVND, per germline (reference sequence). The CDR3: CASSFLLDTQYF. In nucleotides, the CDR3 is TGTGCCAGTAGTTTTCTCTTAGATACGCAGTATTTT.

This clonotype was seen repeatedly, ten times or more. The chain links TRBV11-2 to TRBJ2-7; D remains unclear. This CDR3 is 11 amino acids long. V dropped 5 bases and J dropped 6 bases, with 8 bases sitting between them. Germline CDR1 reads SGHAT; CDR2 reads FQNNGV. The CDR3 DNA follows: TGTGCCAGCAGCCTTGTTGTCGAGCAGTACTTC. Translation gives CASSLVVEQYF.

This clonotype was counted ten times or more. This sequence joins TRBV2 and TRBJ1-6; no firm D call. Trimming took 6 bases from V and 4 from J, leaving 13 bases between them. Germline V gene sequence: CDR1 SNHLY, CDR2 FYNNEI. The CDR3 extends over 15 amino acids. The CDR3, as DNA: TGTGCCAGCAGCGCATCCGGACTTTATAATTCACCCCTCCACTTT. Its protein is CASSASGLYNSPLHF.

The table lists this clonotype with a few counts. The chain uses TRBV19 and TRBJ2-2; D is possibly TRBD1 or TRBD2 (5 bases each). This CDR3 has 15 residues. CDR1 is LNHDA and CDR2 is SQIVND in the germline V gene (reference sequence). V gave up 2 bases and J gave up 4 bases, with 11 bases separating them. The CDR3 DNA sequence: TGTGCCAGTAGTATAAGGGGAGTTGGCACCGGGGAGCTGTTTTTT. This gives the protein CASSIRGVGTGELFF. Drawing the rest from reference TRBV19 and TRBJ2-2, the complete variable domain is DGGITQSPKYLFRKEGQNVTLSCEQNLNHDAMYWYRQDPGQGLRLIYYSQIVNDFQKGDIAEGYSVSREKKESFPLTVTSAQKNPTAFYLCASSIRGVGTGELFFGEGSRLTVL.

This clonotype showed up many times. This rearrangement joins TRBV3-1 to TRBJ2-7; TRBD2 matches at 8 bases. Trimming took 0 bases from V and 4 from J; bases not matched to a gene: 5. CDR1 is LGHDT and CDR2 is YNNKEL in the germline V gene (reference sequence). CDR3 length: 15 amino acids. CDR3 in amino acids: CASSQDIGRAYEQYF. CDR3 DNA: TGTGCCAGCAGCCAAGACATCGGGAGGGCGTACGAGCAGTACTTC.

Details on this clonotype: One junction end disagrees with the germline gene, perhaps due to a read error. This sequence joins TRBV28 and TRBJ1-5, with D tentatively TRBD1 (6 bases). Germline assignment: CDR1 MDHEN and CDR2 SYDVKM. The CDR3 runs to 16 residues. CDR3 sequence reads: CASSQEGGGFGQPQHF. CDR3 DNA: TGCGCCAGCAGCCAAGAAGGGGGGGGATTCGGTCAGCCCCAGCATTTT.

The chain recombines TRBV29-1 with TRBJ2-2; TRBD1 might be the D (5 bases). Germline V gene data show CDR1 as SQVTM and CDR2 as ANQGSEA. The CDR3 contains 16 residues. The CDR3 DNA follows: TGCAACGTCCCAAAGTTAGACAGCGCGAACACCGGGGAGCTGTTTTTT. This gives the protein CNVPKLDSANTGELFF.

The chain is built from TRBV5-5 and TRBJ2-4; D unclear. Germline-derived CDR1 and CDR2 are SGHKS and YYEKEE (reference sequence). This CDR3 is built from 14 residues. The V end was cut by 7 bases, the J end by 3 bases, with 14 bases between. CDR3 amino acids: CASSLYGGKNIQYF. The CDR3 DNA reads TGTGCCAGCTCTCTTTATGGCGGCAAAAACATTCAGTACTTC. The entire variable domain, with the rest obtained from reference TRBV5-5 and TRBJ2-4, is as follows: DAGVTQSPTHLIKTRGQQVTLRCSPISGHKSVSWYQQVLGQGPQFIFQYYEKEERGRGNFPDRFSARQFPNYSSELNVNALLLGDSALYLCASSLYGGKNIQYFGAGTRLSVL.

There are a few counts of this clonotype. The V gene is TRBV3-1, the J gene TRBJ1-2, with 7 bases aligning to TRBD1. CDR3 length: 14 amino acids. In germline, CDR1 is LGHDT, CDR2 YNNKEL (reference sequence). V trimming: 5 bases; J trimming: 7 bases; junction bases outside the gene matches: 10. The CDR3 DNA reads TGTGCCAGCAGCTCAGGGGGGGCGGTTGCTGGCTACACCTTC. Amino acid sequence: CASSSGGAVAGYTF.

Only a few counts were recorded for this clonotype. The genes are TRBV15 and TRBJ2-1; the D is unclear. Per the germline V gene, CDR1 is LNHNV and CDR2 is YYDKDF (reference sequence). Trimming shortened V by 6 bases and J by 7 bases, and 10 bases separated the two germline ends. The CDR3 spans 12 residues. The CDR3 sequence is CATRGIGNEQFF. The CDR3 nucleotides are TGTGCCACCAGGGGTATTGGGAATGAGCAGTTCTTC. The whole variable domain, filled in from reference TRBV15 and TRBJ2-1, reads DAMVIQNPRYQVTQFGKPVTLSCSQTLNHNVMYWYQQKSSQAPKLLFHYYDKDFNNEADTPDNFQSRRPNTSFCFLDIRSPGLGDTAMYLCATRGIGNEQFFGPGTRLTVL.

A word on this clonotype: This may stem from a read error, because a much larger clone lies one nucleotide away. The J gene is TRBJ2-1, the V gene TRBV6-2 or TRBV6-3; 9 bases align to TRBD2. The CDR3 extends over 13 amino acids. Germline V CDR1 and CDR2: MNHEY, SVGEGT. Trimming cost V 4 bases and J 10 bases; bases outside gene matches: 5. The CDR3 spells CASSWREGHEQFF. CDR3 nucleotides: TGTGCCAGCAGTTGGCGGGAGGGCCACGAGCAGTTCTTC.